This T cell receptor beta chain was documented in a study of blood T cell repertoires in COVID-19. Whole-study context: COVID-19 samples from acute and convalescent phases originated in the United States, Italy and Spain.

In assigning cohorts, the study relied on participant-reported clinical history. Trimming at V came to 5 bases and at J to 0 bases, leaving 9 bases not matched to a gene. The V gene's germline CDR1 is SEHNR and CDR2 FQNEAQ (reference sequence). The CDR3 runs 16 residues. Measured with immunoSEQ multiplex PCR; TCRdb has only the in-frame clones, and not every one. The sample yields hundreds of thousands of clones, 89% seen once. This TCR was recovered from a woman aged 40-49 years who had recovered from COVID-19. The rearrangement links TRBV7-9 to TRBJ2-5, with 7 bases identical to TRBD2. The specimen sequenced was PBMCs or T cells enriched from blood (not recorded which). The chain's CDR3 is CASSRRTSGNQETQYF. CDR3 bases: TGTGCCAGCAGCCGCCGGACTAGTGGGAACCAAGAGACCCAGTACTTC.